A single T cell receptor beta chain is shown here with its context. Its specificity is unknown. The data were taken from a study of shared clonotypes between healthy human individuals. For the study at large: Researchers assigned three CD4 naive, three CD4 memory, two CD8 naive and one CD8 memory plate to each donor. The study's findings and limits: Larger richness was generally estimated for naive than memory subsets. Represented diversity (both genetic and exposure-history) was limited by the small number of donors.

Measured with immunoSEQ multiplex PCR; TCRdb has only the in-frame clones, and not every one. The sample lists about 2 million clones; roughly 94% were seen once. Terminally differentiated effector memory CD45RA+ cells were left out of the naive CD8 fraction, which was CD45RO-negative and positively selected for CCR7. Donors, without exception, were Caucasian adults residing in Nashville, Tennessee. The CDR3 has 14 amino acids. The germline V gene encodes CDR1 SNHLY and CDR2 FYNNEI. J lost 0 bases, V lost 7 bases, and 2 bases had no gene match. This clonotype was sampled from a man between 18 and 35 years old in good health. Material for sequencing was naive CD8+ T cells sorted from blood. The rearrangement uses TRBV2 and TRBJ2-2; 7 bases line up with TRBD2. For the CDR3, the DNA is TGTGCCAGCAAGAGCGGGACGAACACCGGGGAGCTGTTTTTT. As protein: CASKSGTNTGELFF. The full variable domain, its missing parts supplied by reference TRBV2 and TRBJ2-2, is EPEVTQTPSHQVTQMGQEVILRCVPISNHLYFYWYRQILGQKVEFLVSFYNNEISEKSEIFDDQFSVERPDGSNFTLKIRSTKLEDSAMYFCASKSGTNTGELFFGEGSRLTVL.